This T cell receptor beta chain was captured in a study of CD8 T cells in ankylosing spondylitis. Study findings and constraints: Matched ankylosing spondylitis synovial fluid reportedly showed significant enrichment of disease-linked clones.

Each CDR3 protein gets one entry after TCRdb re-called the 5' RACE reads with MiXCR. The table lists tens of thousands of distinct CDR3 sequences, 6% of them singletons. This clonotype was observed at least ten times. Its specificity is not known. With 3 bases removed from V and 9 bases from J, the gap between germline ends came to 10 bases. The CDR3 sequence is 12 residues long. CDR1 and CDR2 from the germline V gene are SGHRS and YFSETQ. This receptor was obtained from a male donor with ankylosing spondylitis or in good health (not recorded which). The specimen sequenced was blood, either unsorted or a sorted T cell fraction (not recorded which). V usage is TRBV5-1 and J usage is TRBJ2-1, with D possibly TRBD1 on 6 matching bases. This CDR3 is CASSSGGGEQFF. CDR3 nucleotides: TGCGCCAGCAGCTCTGGGGGCGGTGAGCAGTTCTTC.